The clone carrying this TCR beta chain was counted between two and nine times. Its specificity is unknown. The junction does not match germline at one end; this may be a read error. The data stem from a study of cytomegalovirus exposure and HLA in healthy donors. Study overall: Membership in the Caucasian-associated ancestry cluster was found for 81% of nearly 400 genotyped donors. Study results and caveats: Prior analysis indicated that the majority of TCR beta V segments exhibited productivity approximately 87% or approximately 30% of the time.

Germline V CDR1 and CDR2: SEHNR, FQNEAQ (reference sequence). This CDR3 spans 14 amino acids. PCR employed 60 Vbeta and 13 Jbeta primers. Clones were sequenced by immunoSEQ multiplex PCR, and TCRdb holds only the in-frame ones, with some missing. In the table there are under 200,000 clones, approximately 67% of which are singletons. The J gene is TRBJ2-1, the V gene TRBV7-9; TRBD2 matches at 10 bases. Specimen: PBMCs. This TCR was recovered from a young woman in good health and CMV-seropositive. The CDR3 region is CASSLALGTSVWLF. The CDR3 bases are TGTGCCAGCAGCTTAGCGCTGGGGACTAGCGTCTGGCTCTTC.